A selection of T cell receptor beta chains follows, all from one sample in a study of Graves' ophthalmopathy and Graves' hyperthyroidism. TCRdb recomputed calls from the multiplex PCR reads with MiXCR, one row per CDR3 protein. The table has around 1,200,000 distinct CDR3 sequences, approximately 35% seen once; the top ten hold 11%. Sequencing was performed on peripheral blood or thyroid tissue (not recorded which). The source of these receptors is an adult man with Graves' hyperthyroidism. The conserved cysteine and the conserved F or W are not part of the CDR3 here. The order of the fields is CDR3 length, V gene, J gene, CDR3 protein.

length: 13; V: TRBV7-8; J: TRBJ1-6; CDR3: ASSLDGDGNSPLH
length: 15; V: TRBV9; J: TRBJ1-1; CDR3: ASSVATGTYMNTEAF
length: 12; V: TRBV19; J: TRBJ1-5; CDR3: ASSRKGPNQPQH
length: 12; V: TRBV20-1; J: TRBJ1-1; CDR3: SARWGQLNTEAS
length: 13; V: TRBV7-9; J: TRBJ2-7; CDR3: ASSLPGGGTYEQY
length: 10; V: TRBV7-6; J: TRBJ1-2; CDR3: ASSRGLNGYT
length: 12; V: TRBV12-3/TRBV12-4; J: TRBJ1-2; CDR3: ASSFEGSSYGYT
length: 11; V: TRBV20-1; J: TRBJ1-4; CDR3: SARDWGREKLF
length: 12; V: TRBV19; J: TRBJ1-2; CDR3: ASSTQGVPYGYT
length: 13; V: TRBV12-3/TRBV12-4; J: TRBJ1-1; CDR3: ASSLKGHFRLEAF
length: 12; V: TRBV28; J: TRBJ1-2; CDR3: ASSLLVDAGGYT
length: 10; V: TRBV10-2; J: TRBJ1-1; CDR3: ASVTLNTEAF
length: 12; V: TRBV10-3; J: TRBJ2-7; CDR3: AISPTGAGYEQY
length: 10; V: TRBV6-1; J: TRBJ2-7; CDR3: ATLPAAYEQY
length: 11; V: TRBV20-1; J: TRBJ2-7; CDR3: SATTGTMGEQY
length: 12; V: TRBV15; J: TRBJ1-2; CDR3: ATSRDRDPYGYT
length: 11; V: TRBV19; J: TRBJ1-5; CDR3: ASSMTGDQPQH
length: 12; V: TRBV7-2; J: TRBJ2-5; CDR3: ASSWPTSGHPEY
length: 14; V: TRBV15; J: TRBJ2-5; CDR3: ATSRIVHRGSETQY
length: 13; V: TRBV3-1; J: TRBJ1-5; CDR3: ASSQSGWGPQPQH
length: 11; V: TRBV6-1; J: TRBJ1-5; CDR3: ASRLGGGQPQH
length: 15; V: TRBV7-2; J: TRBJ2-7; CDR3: ASSLEKGGDKVYEQY
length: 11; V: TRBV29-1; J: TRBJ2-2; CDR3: SVRQGSGGELF
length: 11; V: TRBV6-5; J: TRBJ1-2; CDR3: ASTRDSQGGYT
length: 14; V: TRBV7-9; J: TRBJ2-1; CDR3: ASSLVGGGVTNEQF
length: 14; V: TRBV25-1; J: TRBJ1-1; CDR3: ASSESVGQGGTEAF
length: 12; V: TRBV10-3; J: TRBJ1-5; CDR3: AIRDSTSNQPQH
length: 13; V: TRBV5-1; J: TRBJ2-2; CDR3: ASSFSGGNTGELF
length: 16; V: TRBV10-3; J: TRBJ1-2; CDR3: AISAGIAGARSVYGYT